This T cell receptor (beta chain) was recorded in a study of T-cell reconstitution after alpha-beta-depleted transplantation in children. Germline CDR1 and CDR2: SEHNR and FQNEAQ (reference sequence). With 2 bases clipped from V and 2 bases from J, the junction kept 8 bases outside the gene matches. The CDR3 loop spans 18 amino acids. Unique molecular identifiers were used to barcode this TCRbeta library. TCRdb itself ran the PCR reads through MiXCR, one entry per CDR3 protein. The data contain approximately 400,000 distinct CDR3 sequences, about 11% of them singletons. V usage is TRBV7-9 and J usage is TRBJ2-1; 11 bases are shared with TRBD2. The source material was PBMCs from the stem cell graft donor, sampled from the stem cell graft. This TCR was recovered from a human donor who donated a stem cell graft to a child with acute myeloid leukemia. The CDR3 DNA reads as TGTGCCAGCAGCTTATGGTCTAGCGGGGGGCTAACCTACAATGAGCAGTTCTTC. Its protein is CASSLWSSGGLTYNEQFF.